The rows below give T cell receptor beta chains drawn from one sample of a study of CD8+ T cells in alopecia areata. Data came from immunoSEQ multiplex PCR; TCRdb stores just in-frame clones and leaves some out. The table includes about 120,000 clones, approximately 60% detected once. The specimen was CD4+ T cells sorted from blood, collected at week 4, from a patient treated with tofacitinib. The receptors were gathered from a human donor with alopecia areata. The CDR3 runs from the conserved cysteine through the conserved F or W. Fields, in order: V gene, D gene, J gene, clone size, CDR3 protein, CDR3 DNA. D genes are given only for firm matches. The size field is filled for only some rows; it gives once, few, many or a size class.

>TRBV6-1|.|TRBJ2-5|.
CASSEGWGANQETQYF
TGTGCCAGCAGTGAAGGGTGGGGGGCGAACCAAGAGACCCAGTACTTC
>TRBV5-1|.|TRBJ2-7|.
CASSLSGFEQYF
TGCGCCAGCAGCTTGTCAGGGTTCGAGCAGTACTTC
>TRBV7-9|TRBD1|TRBJ1-3|few
CASSLDTGGSGNTIYF
TGTGCCAGCAGCTTAGACACAGGGGGCTCTGGAAACACCATATATTTT
>TRBV28|TRBD1|TRBJ2-4|.
CASGQGGAKNIQYF
TGTGCCAGCGGACAGGGAGGTGCCAAAAACATTCAGTACTTC
>TRBV4-1|TRBD2|TRBJ2-7|.
CASSQEPGLPSYEQYF
TGCGCCAGCAGCCAAGAGCCGGGACTACCTTCCTACGAGCAGTACTTC
>TRBV4-2|TRBD2|TRBJ2-3|.
CASSQPGLEPKADTQYF
TGTGCCAGCAGCCAACCGGGACTAGAACCCAAGGCAGATACGCAGTATTTT
>TRBV29-1|.|TRBJ1-5|few
CSVVTGLNQPQHF
TGCAGCGTTGTTACGGGGCTCAATCAGCCCCAGCATTTT
>TRBV5-4|.|TRBJ2-1|.
CASSSPETPEQFF
TGTGCCAGCAGCTCGCCGGAAACTCCTGAGCAGTTCTTC
>TRBV4-3|.|TRBJ1-3|.
CASSVGGSGNTIYF
TGCGCCAGCTCGGTTGGGGGTTCTGGAAACACCATATATTTT
>TRBV30|.|TRBJ1-5|.
CAWSVDAARKYPISNQPQHF
TGTGCCTGGAGTGTAGATGCGGCCAGGAAATACCCTATTAGCAATCAGCCCCAGCATTTT
>TRBV25-1|.|TRBJ2-4|.
CASSSGYLAKNIQYF
TGTGCCAGCAGTTCAGGATACCTAGCCAAAAACATTCAGTACTTC
>TRBV9|.|TRBJ1-1|.
CASSVDVMGENTEAFF
TGTGCCAGCAGCGTAGACGTGATGGGGGAGAACACTGAAGCTTTCTTT
>TRBV29-1|.|TRBJ2-5|few
CSVGRPSRETQYF
TGCAGCGTTGGCCGCCCTAGCCGAGAGACCCAGTACTTC
>TRBV29-1|TRBD1|TRBJ1-2|.
CSGTQGNPTGYTF
TGCAGCGGGACACAGGGGAATCCAACTGGCTACACCTTC
>TRBV5-1|TRBD1|TRBJ2-5|few
CASSSHRGRQETQYF
TGCGCCAGCAGCTCTCACAGGGGGCGGCAAGAGACCCAGTACTTC
>TRBV30|TRBD1|TRBJ1-5|.
CAWSGGGRNQPQHF
TGTGCCTGGAGTGGAGGGGGCCGCAATCAGCCCCAGCATTTT
>TRBV7-2|.|TRBJ2-1|.
CASSVDRLSYNEQFF
TGTGCCAGCAGCGTCGACAGACTTTCCTACAATGAGCAGTTCTTC
>TRBV4-3|.|TRBJ2-7|.
CASSQGTHSAYEQYF
TGCGCCAGCAGCCAAGGGACGCACAGTGCCTACGAGCAGTACTTC
>TRBV4-2|.|TRBJ2-5|once
CASSQDTETQYF
TGTGCCAGCAGCCAAGATACCGAGACCCAGTACTTC
>TRBV27|TRBD1|TRBJ2-2|.
CASGQVTGELFF
TGTGCCAGCGGACAGGTCACCGGGGAGCTGTTTTTT
>TRBV2|.|TRBJ2-7|.
CASSEEYEQYF
TGTGCCAGCAGTGAAGAGTACGAGCAGTACTTC
>TRBV29-1|.|TRBJ2-7|.
CSVEDLGTRGSSYEQYF
TGCAGCGTTGAAGACCTCGGGACGCGTGGTTCTTCCTACGAGCAGTACTTC
>TRBV29-1|.|TRBJ2-3|.
CSLLNLDTQYF
TGCAGCCTATTGAATTTAGATACGCAGTATTTT
>TRBV28|TRBD2|TRBJ2-1|.
CASSLGLAGTNEQFF
TGTGCCAGCAGTTTAGGACTAGCGGGGACCAATGAGCAGTTCTTC
>TRBV4-2|TRBD1|TRBJ2-2|.
CASSLDRVNTGELFF
TGTGCCAGCAGCCTGGACAGGGTCAACACCGGGGAGCTGTTTTTT
>TRBV7-3|.|TRBJ1-2|.
CASSPQAGYGYTF
TGTGCCAGCAGCCCACAAGCAGGGTATGGCTACACCTTC
>TRBV6-5|.|TRBJ2-3|.
CASSGTKDTQYF
TGTGCCAGCAGTGGGACAAAAGATACGCAGTATTTT
>TRBV27|.|TRBJ2-3|.
CASSLRYGRDTQYF
TGTGCCAGCAGTTTAAGATACGGGCGGGATACGCAGTATTTT
>TRBV29-1|TRBD1|TRBJ1-1|few
CSGGQGGTEAFF
TGCAGCGGGGGACAGGGCGGCACTGAAGCTTTCTTT
>TRBV6-6|TRBD1|TRBJ2-5|.
CASSGTGEETQYF
TGTGCCAGCAGTGGGACAGGGGAAGAGACCCAGTACTTC
>TRBV5-4|TRBD2|TRBJ2-3|.
CASSLAGGGEDTQYF
TGTGCCAGCAGCTTGGCCGGGGGGGGCGAAGATACGCAGTATTTT
>TRBV9|.|TRBJ2-2|few
CASSVRATGELFF
TGTGCCAGCAGCGTAAGGGCAACCGGGGAGCTGTTTTTT
>TRBV7-2|.|TRBJ1-2|.
CASSLESSGTDSF
TGTGCCAGCAGCTTAGAGAGCTCCGGGACGGATTCCTTC
>TRBV7-3|.|TRBJ1-1|.
CASSLVRQSEAFF
TGTGCCAGCAGCTTAGTCAGGCAGTCTGAAGCTTTCTTT